The 22 T cell receptor beta chains below were found in one sample sequenced in a study of cytomegalovirus exposure and HLA in healthy donors. Primers: 60 Vbeta forward and 13 Jbeta reverse. The data were produced by immunoSEQ multiplex PCR, yet TCRdb's version contains in-frame clones alone and is incomplete. The sample yields approximately 110,000 clones, around 84% seen once. The sequenced sample was PBMCs. Every receptor here comes from a man younger than 45 in good health and CMV-seronegative.

This rearrangement joins TRBV19 to TRBJ2-5; 12 nucleotides align to TRBD2. With V trimmed by 7 bases and J by 2 bases, 17 bases remained unmatched. Looked up from germline, CDR1 is LNHDA and CDR2 is SQIVND (reference sequence). CDR3 length: 19 residues. The CDR3 is CASTMSGRGLAGIQETQYF. In nucleotides, the CDR3 is TGTGCCAGTACCATGTCCGGGAGAGGACTAGCGGGGATTCAAGAGACCCAGTACTTC.

The chain links TRBV6-5 to TRBJ1-1; D gene ambiguous. In germline, CDR1 is MNHEY, CDR2 SVGAGI. This CDR3 comprises 15 residues. Trimming removed 1 base at V and 0 bases at J, with 9 bases between. CDR3 protein: CASSYYSNMNTEAFF. The CDR3 nucleotides are TGTGCCAGCAGTTACTACAGTAATATGAACACTGAAGCTTTCTTT.

The chain employs TRBV9 and TRBJ2-7; 9 nucleotides line up with TRBD1. Germline lookup yields CDR1 SGDLS and CDR2 YYNGEE. The CDR3 runs to 14 residues. J was trimmed by 3 bases and V by 4 bases; bases with no gene match: 5. CDR3 protein: CASSPSTGGYEQYF. Here the CDR3 DNA reads TGTGCCAGCAGCCCATCGACAGGGGGCTACGAGCAGTACTTC.

This clone was seen a few times. V usage is TRBV9 and J usage is TRBJ2-7; 10 bases are shared with TRBD1. V shed 4 bases and J 6 bases; nucleotides not matched to a gene: 13. The germline V gene encodes CDR1 SGDLS and CDR2 YYNGEE. CDR3 length equals 16 residues. The CDR3 DNA reads TGTGCCAGCAGCACGAGACAGGGGGCGCTAGAAGTCGAGCAGTACTTC. Encoded protein: CASSTRQGALEVEQYF.

This clone was observed a few times. J is TRBJ1-1 and V is TRBV6-6; 7 bases match TRBD1. The CDR3 spans 16 residues. V was pared by 5 bases and J by 1 base, with 10 bases of the junction left unmatched. Germline loops: CDR1 MNHNY, CDR2 SVGAGI (reference sequence). The CDR3 sequence is CASSQKRQGKNTEAFF. CDR3 DNA: TGTGCCAGCAGTCAGAAGAGACAGGGCAAGAACACTGAAGCTTTCTTT.

The V call is TRBV4-3, the J call TRBJ1-5, with 7 bases that match TRBD1. V trimming: 3 bases; J trimming: 2 bases; junction bases outside the gene matches: 4. Germline values: CDR1 LGHNA, CDR2 YSLEER. The CDR3 extends over 15 amino acids. This CDR3 reads CASSQDGQGNQPQHF. CDR3 in DNA: TGCGCCAGCAGCCAGGACGGACAGGGCAATCAGCCCCAGCATTTT.

This chain uses TRBV7-9 with TRBJ1-2; 10 bases match TRBD1. V was pared by 5 bases and J by 3 bases, with 3 bases of the junction left unmatched. The germline CDR1 and CDR2 sequences are SEHNR and FQNEAQ (reference sequence). This CDR3 has 14 amino acids. CDR3 sequence (DNA): TGTGCCAGCAGCACCGGGACAGGGGACTATGGCTACACCTTC. Encoded protein: CASSTGTGDYGYTF.

The chain is built from TRBV6-5 and TRBJ2-7; perhaps TRBD1 as D (5 bases). Trimming stripped 6 bases from V and 3 bases from J, with 6 bases between. The CDR3 covers 11 residues. In germline, CDR1 is MNHEY, CDR2 SVGAGI. The CDR3 region has the DNA TGTGCCAGCAGCGACAGCTACGAGCAGTACTTC. This codes for CASSDSYEQYF.

In its sample, this clone was seen once. The genes are TRBV5-6 and TRBJ2-1, with TRBD1 matching over 11 bases. The CDR3 extends over 15 amino acids. Per the germline V gene, CDR1 is SGHDT and CDR2 is YYEEEE. Trimming took 3 bases from V and 6 from J; bases not matched to a gene: 5. The CDR3: CASSYGTGGPNEQFF. The DNA for the CDR3 is TGTGCCAGCAGCTACGGGACAGGGGGTCCCAATGAGCAGTTCTTC. Based on the CDR3 plus reference TRBV5-6 and TRBJ2-1, the full variable domain is DAGVTQSPTHLIKTRGQQVTLRCSPKSGHDTVSWYQQALGQGPQFIFQYYEEEERQRGNFPDRFSGHQFPNYSSELNVNALLLGDSALYLCASSYGTGGPNEQFFGPGTRLTVL.

CDR3 sequence: CASSQVQREGRKTQYF. Here the CDR3 DNA reads TGCGCCAGCAGCCAAGTGCAGCGGGAGGGCCGGAAGACCCAGTACTTC. The rearrangement uses TRBV4-1 and TRBJ2-5; 10 positions agree with TRBD2. The V gene end was trimmed by 1 base and the J gene end by 6 bases; junction bases not matched to a gene: 8. The CDR3 has 16 residues. The germline V gene encodes CDR1 MGHRA and CDR2 YSYEKL.

The genes are TRBV6-5 and TRBJ2-7; 7 nucleotides align to TRBD1. The germline CDR1 and CDR2 sequences are MNHEY and SVGAGI. V trimming: 0 bases; J trimming: 1 base; junction bases outside the gene matches: 3. The CDR3 sequence is 15 residues long. The CDR3 nucleotides read TGTGCCAGCAGTTACTCTCCGGGACAGTCCTACGAGCAGTACTTC. Translated, it gives CASSYSPGQSYEQYF.

This chain links TRBV10-3 with TRBJ2-1, with 8 bases aligning to TRBD2. Trimming removed 6 bases from V and 5 bases from J; junction bases left unmatched: 12. Germline loops: CDR1 ENHRY, CDR2 SYGVKD. The CDR3 extends over 16 amino acids. CDR3: CAIRDRGGLVDNEQFF. CDR3 DNA: TGTGCCATCAGGGATCGGGGGGGACTAGTGGACAATGAGCAGTTCTTC.

This CDR3 reads CAGNRDRGHQETQYF. The CDR3 coding sequence is TGTGCCGGGAACCGGGACAGGGGGCACCAAGAGACCCAGTACTTC. The chain joins TRBV30 to TRBJ2-5; 12 positions agree with TRBD1. CDR3 size: 15 residues. Germline CDR1 reads GTSNPN; CDR2 reads SVGIG (reference sequence). V gave up 8 bases and J gave up 0 bases; unmatched junction bases: 7.

The chain has TRBV11-2 and TRBJ1-2, with TRBD1 matching 12 bases. CDR1 is SGHAT and CDR2 is FQNNGV in the germline V gene. The CDR3 contains 14 residues. V lost 5 bases and J lost 8; bases outside the gene matches: 6. The CDR3 sequence is CASSPHGTGGGYTF. The CDR3 nucleotides are TGTGCCAGCAGCCCTCACGGGACAGGGGGCGGCTACACCTTC.

The chain is built from TRBV6-5 and TRBJ1-6, with TRBD1 matching over 7 bases. The CDR3 sequence is 13 residues long. The ends lost 5 bases at V and 12 bases at J; junction bases unmatched: 7. Per the germline V gene, CDR1 is MNHEY and CDR2 is SVGAGI. The CDR3 loop is CASSGTASLPLHF. The CDR3 DNA reads TGTGCCAGCAGTGGGACAGCCTCGTTACCCCTCCACTTT.

The genes are TRBV28 and TRBJ1-5; TRBD1 agrees at 7 bases. Germline values: CDR1 MDHEN, CDR2 SYDVKM. This CDR3 comprises 15 residues. Losses at the gene ends were 7 bases for V and 6 bases for J; bases not matched to a gene: 12. CDR3 DNA sequence: TGTGCCAGCATACCGCTCTACGCAGGGGGTCAGCCCCAGCATTTT. Protein sequence: CASIPLYAGGQPQHF.

V gene TRBV5-1 combines with J gene TRBJ2-5; no definite D call. Trimming left V 5 bases short and J 5 bases short, with 13 bases between. The CDR3 is 13 residues long. CDR1 is SGHRS, CDR2 YFSETQ, per germline. The CDR3 loop reads CASRYENVETQYF. CDR3 nucleotide sequence: TGCGCCAGCAGGTATGAGAACGTGGAGACCCAGTACTTC.

V is TRBV4-3 and J is TRBJ1-1; the match to TRBD1 covers 9 bases. With V trimmed by 4 bases and J by 4 bases, 16 bases remained unmatched. CDR1 is LGHNA and CDR2 is YSLEER in the germline V gene. The CDR3 has 18 residues. CDR3 bases: TGCGCCAGCAGCCGAGGGACAGGGCTCATTTTGGAGGGCACTGAAGCTTTCTTT. Translation: CASSRGTGLILEGTEAFF.

The V gene is TRBV10-2, the J gene TRBJ1-4, with D possibly being TRBD1 (6 bases). CDR1 WSHSY and CDR2 SAAADI come from the germline V gene. V lost 7 bases to trimming and J lost 4 bases, with 13 bases between them. The CDR3 totals 14 residues. CDR3 bases: TGCGCCAGCACATCACAGGGACATAATGAAAAACTGTTTTTT. It codes for CASTSQGHNEKLFF.

The chain carries TRBV7-9 and TRBJ2-2, with TRBD1 matching 7 bases. This CDR3 spans 15 amino acids. The trim removed 4 bases at V and 5 bases at J, leaving 7 bases unmatched. Germline CDR1 SEHNR, CDR2 FQNEAQ (reference sequence). CDR3 protein: CASSSGQVLTGELFF. The CDR3 DNA follows: TGTGCCAGCAGCTCAGGACAGGTGCTTACCGGGGAGCTGTTTTTT.

This clone was seen a few times. The chain couples TRBV27 to TRBJ2-7; possible D gene TRBD2, 5 bases. The CDR3 sequence is 14 residues long. V was shortened by 1 base and J by 5 bases, with 12 bases between the two germline ends. CDR1 MNHEY and CDR2 SMNVEV come from the germline V gene (reference sequence). CDR3 sequence: CASSLLYGVDEQYF. As DNA, the CDR3 is TGTGCCAGCAGTTTATTGTACGGGGTGGACGAGCAGTACTTC.

CDR3 coding DNA: TGTGCCAGCAGCTCGAGGGAGGTAAGAGTGGATTACAATGAGCAGTTCTTC. Translated, it gives CASSSREVRVDYNEQFF. V is TRBV7-9 and J is TRBJ2-1; weak D call: TRBD2 (6 bases). V dropped 4 bases and J dropped 4 bases, with 20 bases sitting between them. CDR1 is SEHNR, CDR2 FQNEAQ, per germline (reference sequence). This CDR3 contains 17 residues.